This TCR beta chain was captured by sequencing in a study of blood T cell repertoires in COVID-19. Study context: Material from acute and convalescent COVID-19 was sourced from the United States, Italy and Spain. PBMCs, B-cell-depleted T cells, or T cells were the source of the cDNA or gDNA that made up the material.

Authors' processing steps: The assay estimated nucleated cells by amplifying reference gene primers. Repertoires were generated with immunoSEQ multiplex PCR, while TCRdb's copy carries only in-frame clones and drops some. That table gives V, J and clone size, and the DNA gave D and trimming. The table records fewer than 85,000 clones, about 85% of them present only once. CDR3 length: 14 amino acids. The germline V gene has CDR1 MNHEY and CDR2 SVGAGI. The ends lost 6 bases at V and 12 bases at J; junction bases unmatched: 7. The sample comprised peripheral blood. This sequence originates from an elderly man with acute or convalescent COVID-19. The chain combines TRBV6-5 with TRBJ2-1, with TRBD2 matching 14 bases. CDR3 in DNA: TGTGCCAGCAGGGGACTAGCGGGAGCCAGGGGGCAGTTCTTC. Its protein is CASRGLAGARGQFF.